This T cell receptor beta chain was sequenced in a study of T-cell memory formation after mild COVID-19. Study-level information: Clusters were largely donor specific. Overall study findings and caveats: Clonal second-wave expansions that peaked on day 37 had unconfirmed SARS-CoV-2 specificity.

On this clonotype: The antigen is undetermined.

TCRdb re-derived calls from the 5' RACE reads in MiXCR, one entry per CDR3 protein. The table has fewer than 650,000 distinct CDR3 sequences, about a fifth seen once. Trimming removed 2 bases from V and 8 bases from J, with 15 bases in between. The CDR3 has 15 residues. Germline V gene sequence: CDR1 KGHDR, CDR2 SFDVKD. The sample was PBMCs or a T cell subset sorted from them (not recorded which). The rearrangement links TRBV24-1 to TRBJ2-1; perhaps D is TRBD1 or TRBD2 (5 bases each). The clonotype originates from an adult woman who had mild COVID-19 (a few samples of this study predate the infection). Cell type and time point are not known. CDR3 sequence reads: CATSDSGTTGDEQFF. CDR3 DNA sequence: TGTGCCACCAGTGATTCCGGGACCACAGGCGATGAGCAGTTCTTC.